The following is a T cell receptor beta chain sequence with its context. The data originate from a study of blood T cell repertoires in COVID-19. Study-level background: COVID-19 samples, acute and convalescent, were from the United States, Italy and Spain. From T cells, B-cell-depleted T cells, or PBMCs came the material, which was cDNA or gDNA.

Original handling: Scientists estimated how many nucleated cells there were by amplifying reference gene primers. Here immunoSEQ multiplex PCR was the method, and the copy in TCRdb shows in-frame clones only, minus some. Clone size and the V and J calls come from that table; the DNA yielded D and trimming. The sample consists of roughly 310,000 clones, around nine tenths of them appearing once. The receptor's source is a woman in her fifties or sixties with active or convalescent COVID-19. The sequenced sample consisted of peripheral blood.

For the CDR3, the DNA is TGTGCCTGGACATTAGGGACAGGGACATTCAATCAGCCCCAGCATTTT. Amino acid sequence: CAWTLGTGTFNQPQHF. The rearrangement links TRBV30 to TRBJ1-5, with 9 bases identical to TRBD1. Germline CDR1 is GTSNPN and CDR2 is SVGIG (reference sequence). The CDR3 consists of 16 residues. V shed 4 bases and J 3 bases; nucleotides not matched to a gene: 10.